This T cell receptor beta chain comes out of a study of T cell clonality in common variable immunodeficiency. Study outcomes and limitations: TCRbeta clonality was increased in CVID versus healthy controls. Fewer TCRbeta clones were shared among CVID subjects than controls. Links between repertoire features and CVID complications were heterogeneity-limited.

After removal of 1 base from V and 1 base from J, the junction contained 2 bases not matched to a gene. CDR1 is SGHVS, CDR2 FNYEAQ, per germline. The CDR3 totals 16 residues. Some clones are missing from TCRdb's copy, which holds only in-frame ones; the method was immunoSEQ multiplex PCR. This sample has approximately 58,000 clones, each found more than once. This clone came up many times. What it recognizes is unknown. From the germline J gene comes the end of the CDR3, since the read stops 3 residues before it. The gene calls are TRBV7-6 and TRBJ2-3; TRBD2 matches at 10 bases. Source material: peripheral blood mononuclear cells. This TCR was recovered from a person aged 18 to 70 in good health. CDR3 bases read: TGTGCCAGCAGCTTAGTAGGGACTAGCGGCACAGATACG. This encodes CASSLVGTSGTDT. The full-length CDR3 reads as CASSLVGTSGTDTQYF.